Below are 5 T cell receptor beta chains sequenced from a single sample in a study of CD8+ T cells in alopecia areata. cDNA prepared by RNA extraction and subsequent reverse transcription served as the template for sequencing. Here immunoSEQ multiplex PCR was the method, and the copy in TCRdb shows in-frame clones only, minus some. In the table there are more than 200,000 clones, 65% to 70% of which are singletons. The material was CD4+ T cells sorted from blood, obtained at week 0. The source is a human donor with alopecia areata.

The chain links TRBV6-1 to TRBJ2-2; a weak D match, TRBD1 (5 bases). Germline V lookup: CDR1 MNHNS, CDR2 SASEGT. The V and J ends lost 10 bases and 2 bases respectively, with 17 bases between them. The CDR3 totals 15 residues. The CDR3 sequence: CATRPRTPNTGELFF. The CDR3 nucleotides read TGTGCCACCCGACCCCGGACACCAAACACCGGGGAGCTGTTTTTT.

This clone was detected a few times. This chain links TRBV29-1 with TRBJ2-5; D unresolved. Trimming shortened V by 3 bases and J by 7 bases, and 9 bases separated the two germline ends. This CDR3 contains 11 residues. Germline assignment: CDR1 SQVTM and CDR2 ANQGSEA. The CDR3, as DNA: TGCAGCGTTGAGACCTCGGGGACCCAGTACTTC. This gives the protein CSVETSGTQYF.

The CDR3 coding sequence is TGTGCCAGCTCACCGACACCAGATACGCAGTATTTT. Its protein product is CASSPTPDTQYF. The chain is built from TRBV18 and TRBJ2-3, with D unresolved. This CDR3 spans 12 amino acids. V shed 3 bases and J shed 4 bases, with 5 bases lying between them. CDR1 KGHSH and CDR2 LQKENI come from the germline V gene.

The rearrangement uses TRBV5-1 and TRBJ2-1; 7 nucleotides agree with TRBD1. Germline V gene data show CDR1 as SGHRS and CDR2 as YFSETQ. The ends lost 0 bases at V and 8 bases at J; junction bases unmatched: 8. The CDR3 spans 15 residues. The chain's CDR3 is CASSLATGLRDEQFF. The DNA for the CDR3 is TGCGCCAGCAGCTTGGCGACAGGGCTTCGGGATGAGCAGTTCTTC.

V gene TRBV4-1 combines with J gene TRBJ2-5; TRBD2 matches 13 bases. Germline assignment: CDR1 MGHRA and CDR2 YSYEKL. This CDR3 contains 17 residues. With 4 bases clipped from V and 3 bases from J, the junction kept 8 bases outside the gene matches. CDR3 loop: CASSPGLAGSGKETQYF. The CDR3 region has the DNA TGCGCCAGCAGCCCGGGACTAGCGGGGTCGGGGAAAGAGACCCAGTACTTC.